Shown below are 11 T cell receptor beta chains from a single sample sequenced in a study of blood T cell repertoires in COVID-19. Libraries were prepared by immunoSEQ multiplex PCR; TCRdb keeps only in-frame clonotypes and omits some of them. The repertoire has 250,000 to 350,000 clones, 90% of them found once; the top ten carry around 1.1%. Sequences were obtained from PBMCs or T cells enriched from blood (not recorded which). These receptors all stem from a woman aged 25-40 years who had recovered from COVID-19.

CDR3 residues: CASTSHLGSTEAFF. CDR3 coding DNA: TGTGCCAGCACCTCTCATCTTGGGAGCACTGAAGCTTTCTTT. The rearrangement links TRBV7-2 to TRBJ1-1, with D uncertain. The V and J ends lost 7 bases and 4 bases respectively, with 16 bases between them. The CDR3 covers 14 residues. Germline CDR1 and CDR2: SGHTA and FQGNSA.

V and J are TRBV30 and TRBJ2-5; TRBD2 aligns across 11 bases. V dropped 2 bases and J dropped 1; count of bases not matched to a gene: 3. Germline-derived CDR1 and CDR2 are GTSNPN and SVGIG (reference sequence). This CDR3 contains 15 residues. For the CDR3, the DNA is TGTGCCTGGAGTATAGGGACTAGCGGCCAAGAGACCCAGTACTTC. It yields the protein CAWSIGTSGQETQYF. Variable domain in full (rest from reference TRBV30 and TRBJ2-5): SQTIHQWPATLVQPVGSPLSLECTVEGTSNPNLYWYRQAAGRGLQLLFYSVGIGQISSEVPQNLSASRPQDRQFILSSKKLLLSDSGFYLCAWSIGTSGQETQYFGPGTRLLVL.

The V call is TRBV6-5, the J call TRBJ2-5; 8 nucleotides line up with TRBD2. Per the germline V gene, CDR1 is MNHEY and CDR2 is SVGAGI. This CDR3 is 15 amino acids long. The junction had 6 bases not matched to a gene; V was cut back by 2 bases and J by 4 bases. CDR3 sequence reads: CASSYGGRFRETQYF. DNA for the CDR3: TGTGCCAGCAGTTACGGCGGGAGGTTTAGAGAGACCCAGTACTTC.

J is TRBJ2-1 and V is TRBV3-1 (or the pseudogene TRBV3-2); 8 bases line up with TRBD1. V was pared by 1 base and J by 2 bases, with 4 bases of the junction left unmatched. The CDR3 is made up of 16 amino acids. Germline loops: CDR1 LGHDT, CDR2 YNNKEL (reference sequence). CDR3: CASSQVATGAYNEQFF. DNA of the CDR3: TGTGCCAGCAGCCAAGTCGCGACAGGGGCCTACAATGAGCAGTTCTTC.

The chain recombines TRBV29-1 with TRBJ2-3; 9 positions match TRBD1. V lost 0 bases to trimming and J lost 15 bases; unmatched junction nucleotides: 10. From germline, CDR1 is SQVTM and CDR2 ANQGSEA. The CDR3 has 13 residues. CDR3 protein: CSVEDFLGTGRYF. The CDR3 DNA follows: TGCAGCGTTGAAGATTTTTTAGGGACAGGGCGCTATTTT.

V usage is TRBV24-1 and J usage is TRBJ2-3, with 9 bases lining up with TRBD1. Germline CDR1 and CDR2: KGHDR and SFDVKD. CDR3 length equals 15 residues. Germline trimming cut 4 bases from V and 1 base from J; bases unmatched to any gene: 2. CDR3 residues: CATSDRTGGTDTQYF. Written as DNA, the CDR3 is TGTGCCACCAGTGACAGGACAGGGGGCACAGATACGCAGTATTTT.

This chain links TRBV5-4 with TRBJ1-1; possible D gene TRBD1, 6 bases. The CDR3 totals 13 residues. V lost 8 bases and J 1 base, leaving 12 bases between the germline ends. The germline CDR1 and CDR2 sequences are SGHNT and YYREEE (reference sequence). This CDR3 reads CASGLGGNTEAFF. CDR3 DNA: TGTGCCAGTGGTTTAGGGGGGAACACTGAAGCTTTCTTT.

This clone has only one observation. The chain couples TRBV7-3 to TRBJ1-1; a possible D gene is TRBD1 (5 bases). Trimming shortened V by 5 bases and J by 0 bases, and 10 bases separated the two germline ends. Germline V CDR1 and CDR2: SGHTA, FQGTGA. The CDR3 runs to 14 residues. The CDR3 loop is CASSKQGMNTEAFF. The CDR3 coding sequence is TGTGCCAGCAGCAAGCAGGGCATGAACACTGAAGCTTTCTTT. Filled out from reference TRBV7-3 and TRBJ1-1, the complete variable domain reads GAGVSQTPSNKVTEKGKYVELRCDPISGHTALYWYRQSLGQGPEFLIYFQGTGAADDSGLPNDRFFAVRPEGSVSTLKIQRTERGDSAVYLCASSKQGMNTEAFFGQGTRLTVV.

This clone was picked up a small number of times. The V gene is TRBV6-1, the J gene TRBJ2-3; 13 positions agree with TRBD2. CDR3 size: 16 residues. J was trimmed by 2 bases and V by 4 bases; bases with no gene match: 3. CDR1 and CDR2 (germline): MNHNS, SASEGT. This CDR3 reads CASSVGLAGSTDTQYF. CDR3 DNA: TGTGCCAGCAGTGTGGGACTAGCGGGGTCCACAGATACGCAGTATTTT.

J is TRBJ2-5 and V is TRBV2; a possible D gene is TRBD2 (6 bases). The CDR3 is 14 amino acids. The germline V gene encodes CDR1 SNHLY and CDR2 FYNNEI. Trimming stripped 1 base from V and 4 bases from J, with 10 bases between. The CDR3 DNA reads as TGTGCCAGCAGTGAAGGGAGGGTCGGAGAGACCCAGTACTTC. Translation: CASSEGRVGETQYF. Together with reference TRBV2 and TRBJ2-5, the CDR3 gives the full variable domain: EPEVTQTPSHQVTQMGQEVILRCVPISNHLYFYWYRQILGQKVEFLVSFYNNEISEKSEIFDDQFSVERPDGSNFTLKIRSTKLEDSAMYFCASSEGRVGETQYFGPGTRLLVL.

V is TRBV7-9 and J is TRBJ1-1, with 9 bases that match TRBD1. Losses at the gene ends were 5 bases for V and 3 bases for J; bases not matched to a gene: 10. The CDR3 length is 16 residues. The V gene's germline CDR1 is SEHNR and CDR2 FQNEAQ (reference sequence). CDR3 sequence: CASSIWTGAIDTEAFF. Here the CDR3 DNA reads TGTGCCAGCAGCATATGGACAGGGGCAATCGACACTGAAGCTTTCTTT. The variable domain in full, with the rest retrieved from reference TRBV7-9 and TRBJ1-1, is DTGVSQNPRHKITKRGQNVTFRCDPISEHNRLYWYRQTLGQGPEFLTYFQNEAQLEKSRLLSDRFSAERPKGSFSTLEIQRTEQGDSAMYLCASSIWTGAIDTEAFFGQGTRLTVV.